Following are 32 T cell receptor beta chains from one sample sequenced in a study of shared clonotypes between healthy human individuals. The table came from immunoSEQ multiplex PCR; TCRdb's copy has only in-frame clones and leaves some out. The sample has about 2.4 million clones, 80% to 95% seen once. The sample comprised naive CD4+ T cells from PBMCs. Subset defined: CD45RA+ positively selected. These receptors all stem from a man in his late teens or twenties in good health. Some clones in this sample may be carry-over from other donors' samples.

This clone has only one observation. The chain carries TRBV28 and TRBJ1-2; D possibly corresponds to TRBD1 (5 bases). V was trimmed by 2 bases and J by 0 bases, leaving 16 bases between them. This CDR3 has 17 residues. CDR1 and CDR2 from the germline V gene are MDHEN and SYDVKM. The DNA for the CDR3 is TGTGCCAGCAGTTTAGTTCAGGGTCGTAATTCTAACTATGGCTACACCTTC. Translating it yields CASSLVQGRNSNYGYTF.

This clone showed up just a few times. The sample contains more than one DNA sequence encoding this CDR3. The CDR3 loop reads CASSLSRQPQHF. CDR3 nucleotide sequence: TGTGCCAGCAGTTTAAGTCGCCAGCCCCAGCATTTT. V and J are TRBV28 and TRBJ1-5, with no clear D. Germline CDR1 and CDR2: MDHEN and SYDVKM. Deletions cut 2 bases from V and 7 bases from J, with 6 bases between. The length of the CDR3 is 12 residues.

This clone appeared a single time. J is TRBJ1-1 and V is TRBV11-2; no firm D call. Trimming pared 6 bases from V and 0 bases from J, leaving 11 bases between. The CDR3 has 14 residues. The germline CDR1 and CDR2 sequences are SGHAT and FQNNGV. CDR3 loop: CASSSDVMNTEAFF. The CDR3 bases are TGTGCCAGCAGTTCGGATGTTATGAACACTGAAGCTTTCTTT. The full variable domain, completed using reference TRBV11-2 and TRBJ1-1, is EAGVAQSPRYKIIEKRQSVAFWCNPISGHATLYWYQQILGQGPKLLIQFQNNGVVDDSQLPKDRFSAERLKGVDSTLKIQPAKLEDSAVYLCASSSDVMNTEAFFGQGTRLTVV.

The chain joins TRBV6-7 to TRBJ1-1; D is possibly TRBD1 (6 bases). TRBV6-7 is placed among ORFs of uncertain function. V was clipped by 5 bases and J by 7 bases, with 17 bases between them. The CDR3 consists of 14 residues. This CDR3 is CASSEGHPSGEAFF. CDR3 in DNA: TGTGCCAGCAGTGAGGGACACCCCAGCGGTGAAGCTTTCTTT.

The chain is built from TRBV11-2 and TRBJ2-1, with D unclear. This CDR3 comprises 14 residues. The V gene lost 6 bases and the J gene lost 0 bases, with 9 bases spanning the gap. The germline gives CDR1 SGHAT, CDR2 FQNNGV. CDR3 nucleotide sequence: TGTGCCAGCAGAAGGGCGAACTCCTACAATGAGCAGTTCTTC. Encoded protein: CASRRANSYNEQFF.

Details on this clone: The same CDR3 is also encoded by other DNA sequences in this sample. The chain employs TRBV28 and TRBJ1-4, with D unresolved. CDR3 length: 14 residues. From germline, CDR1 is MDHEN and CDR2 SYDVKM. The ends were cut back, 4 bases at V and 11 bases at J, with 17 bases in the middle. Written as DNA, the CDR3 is TGTGCCAGCAGTTCCTCCGGACGGCGTGAGAAACTGTTTTTT. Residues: CASSSSGRREKLFF. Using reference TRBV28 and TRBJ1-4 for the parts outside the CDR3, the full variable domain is DVKVTQSSRYLVKRTGEKVFLECVQDMDHENMFWYRQDPGLGLRLIYFSYDVKMKEKGDIPEGYSVSREKKERFSLILESASTNQTSMYLCASSSSGRREKLFFGSGTQLSVL.

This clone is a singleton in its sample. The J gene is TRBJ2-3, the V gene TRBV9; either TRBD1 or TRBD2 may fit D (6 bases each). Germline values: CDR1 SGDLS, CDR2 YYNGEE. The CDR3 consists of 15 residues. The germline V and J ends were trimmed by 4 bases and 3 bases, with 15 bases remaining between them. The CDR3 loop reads CASSSTGASTDTQYF. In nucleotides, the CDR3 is TGTGCCAGCAGCTCGACGGGGGCCTCAACAGATACGCAGTATTTT.

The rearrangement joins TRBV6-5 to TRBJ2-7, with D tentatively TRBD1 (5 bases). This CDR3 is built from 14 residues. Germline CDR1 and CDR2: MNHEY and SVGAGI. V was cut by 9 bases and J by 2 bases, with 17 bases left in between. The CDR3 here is CASSADTRPYEQYF. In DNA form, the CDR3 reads TGTGCCAGTTCGGCGGACACCAGACCCTACGAGCAGTACTTC.

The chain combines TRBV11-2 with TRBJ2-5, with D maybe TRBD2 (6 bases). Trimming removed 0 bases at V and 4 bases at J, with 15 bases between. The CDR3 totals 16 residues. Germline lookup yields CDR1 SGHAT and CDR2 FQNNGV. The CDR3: CASSLDFGGVGETQYF. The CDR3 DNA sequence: TGTGCCAGCAGCTTAGATTTTGGAGGGGTTGGAGAGACCCAGTACTTC. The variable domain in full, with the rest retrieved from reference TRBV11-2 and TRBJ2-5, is EAGVAQSPRYKIIEKRQSVAFWCNPISGHATLYWYQQILGQGPKLLIQFQNNGVVDDSQLPKDRFSAERLKGVDSTLKIQPAKLEDSAVYLCASSLDFGGVGETQYFGPGTRLLVL.

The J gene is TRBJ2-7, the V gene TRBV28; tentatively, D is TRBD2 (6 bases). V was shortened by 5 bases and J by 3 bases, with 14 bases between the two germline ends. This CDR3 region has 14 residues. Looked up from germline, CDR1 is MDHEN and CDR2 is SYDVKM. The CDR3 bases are TGTGCCAGCAGTACGGGGACTGCATTCTACGAGCAGTACTTC. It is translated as CASSTGTAFYEQYF.

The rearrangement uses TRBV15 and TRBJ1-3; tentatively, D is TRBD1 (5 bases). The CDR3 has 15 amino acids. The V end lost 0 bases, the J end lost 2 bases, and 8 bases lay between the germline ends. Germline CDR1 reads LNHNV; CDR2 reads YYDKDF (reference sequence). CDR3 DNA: TGTGCCACCAGCAGAGATACGGGACCTGGAAACACCATATATTTT. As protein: CATSRDTGPGNTIYF.

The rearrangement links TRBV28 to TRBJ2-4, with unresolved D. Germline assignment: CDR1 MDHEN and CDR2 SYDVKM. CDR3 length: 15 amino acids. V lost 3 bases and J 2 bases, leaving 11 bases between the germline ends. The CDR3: CASSFLQFPKNIQYF. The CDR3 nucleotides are TGTGCCAGCAGTTTTTTACAATTCCCCAAAAACATTCAGTACTTC.

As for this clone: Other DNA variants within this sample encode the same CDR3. This CDR3 is CASSQDPGGNTIYF. CDR3 coding DNA: TGCGCCAGCAGCCAAGATCCCGGGGGAAACACCATATATTTT. The V call is TRBV4-1, the J call TRBJ1-3; no reliable D call. The germline gives CDR1 MGHRA, CDR2 YSYEKL. The V and J ends lost 0 bases and 4 bases respectively, with 7 bases between them. This CDR3 has 14 residues.

The DNA for the CDR3 is TGTGCCAGCAGGAGGGGCAGGGGGCCAATTCGGGGCACTGAAGCTTTCTTT. It translates to CASRRGRGPIRGTEAFF. V and J are TRBV25-1 and TRBJ1-1; TRBD1 matches 8 bases. Germline CDR1 MGHDK, CDR2 SYGVNS. V dropped 6 bases and J dropped 4; count of bases not matched to a gene: 16. The CDR3 contains 17 residues.

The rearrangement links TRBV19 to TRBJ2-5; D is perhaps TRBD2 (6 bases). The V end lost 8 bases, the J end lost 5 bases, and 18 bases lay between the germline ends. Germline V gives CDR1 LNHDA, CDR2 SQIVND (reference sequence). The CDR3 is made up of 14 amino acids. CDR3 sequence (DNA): TGTGCCAGTGGAGGGACCATCCTTGGGGAGACCCAGTACTTC. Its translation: CASGGTILGETQYF.

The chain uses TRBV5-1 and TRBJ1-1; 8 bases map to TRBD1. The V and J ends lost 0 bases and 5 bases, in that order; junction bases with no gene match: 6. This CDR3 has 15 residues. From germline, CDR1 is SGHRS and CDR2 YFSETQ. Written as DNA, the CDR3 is TGCGCCAGCAGCTTGGTAGGGACAGGAAAAACTGAAGCTTTCTTT. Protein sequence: CASSLVGTGKTEAFF.

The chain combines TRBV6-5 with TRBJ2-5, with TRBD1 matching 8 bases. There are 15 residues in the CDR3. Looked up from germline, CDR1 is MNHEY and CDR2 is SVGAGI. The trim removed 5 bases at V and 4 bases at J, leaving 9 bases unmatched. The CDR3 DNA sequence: TGTGCCAGCAGTCGGGGAGACAGGGGAGGAGAGACCCAGTACTTC. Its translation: CASSRGDRGGETQYF.

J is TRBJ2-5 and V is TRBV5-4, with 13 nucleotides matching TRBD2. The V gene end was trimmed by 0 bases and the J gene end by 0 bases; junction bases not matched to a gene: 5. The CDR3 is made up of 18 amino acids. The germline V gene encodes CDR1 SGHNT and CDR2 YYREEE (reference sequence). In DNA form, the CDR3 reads TGTGCCAGCAGCTTGGGGGGACTAGCGGGGACGTACCAAGAGACCCAGTACTTC. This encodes CASSLGGLAGTYQETQYF.

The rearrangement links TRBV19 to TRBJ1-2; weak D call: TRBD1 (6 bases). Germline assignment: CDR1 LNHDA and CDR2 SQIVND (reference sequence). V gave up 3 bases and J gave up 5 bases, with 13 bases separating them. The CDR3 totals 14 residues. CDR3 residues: CASSMTFQGYGYTF. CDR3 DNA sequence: TGTGCCAGTAGTATGACCTTCCAGGGGTATGGCTACACCTTC.

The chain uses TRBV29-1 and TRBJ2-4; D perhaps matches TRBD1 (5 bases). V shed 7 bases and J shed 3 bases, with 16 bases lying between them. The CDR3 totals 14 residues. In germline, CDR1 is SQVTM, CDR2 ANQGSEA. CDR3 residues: CSAKGAGVKNIQYF. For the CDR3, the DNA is TGCAGCGCGAAAGGGGCCGGCGTCAAAAACATTCAGTACTTC. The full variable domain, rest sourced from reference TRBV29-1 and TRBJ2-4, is SAVISQKPSRDICQRGTSLTIQCQVDSQVTMMFWYRQQPGQSLTLIATANQGSEATYESGFVIDKFPISRPNLTFSTLTVSNMSPEDSSIYLCSAKGAGVKNIQYFGAGTRLSVL.

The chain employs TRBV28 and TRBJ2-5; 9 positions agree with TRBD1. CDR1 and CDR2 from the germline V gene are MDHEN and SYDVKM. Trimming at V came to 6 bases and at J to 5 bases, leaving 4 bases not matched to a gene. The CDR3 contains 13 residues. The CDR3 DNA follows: TGTGCCAGCAGAAGGACAGGGGTCGAGACCCAGTACTTC. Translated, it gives CASRRTGVETQYF.

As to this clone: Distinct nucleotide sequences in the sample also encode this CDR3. In DNA, the CDR3 is TGTGCCAGCAGCTTAGGGCTGGGATCCTACAATGAGCAGTTCTTC. The encoded protein is CASSLGLGSYNEQFF. This sequence joins TRBV7-2 and TRBJ2-1; D not certain. This CDR3 is built from 15 residues. V was pared by 1 base and J by 1 base, with 8 bases between. Germline-derived CDR1 and CDR2 are SGHTA and FQGNSA.

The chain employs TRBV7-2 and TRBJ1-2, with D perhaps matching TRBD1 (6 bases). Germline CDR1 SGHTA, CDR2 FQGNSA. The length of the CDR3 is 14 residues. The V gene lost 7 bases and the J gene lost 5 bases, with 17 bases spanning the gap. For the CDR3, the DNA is TGTGCCAGCATCCTAAGGGGGGGCGGGTATGGCTACACCTTC. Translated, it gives CASILRGGGYGYTF.

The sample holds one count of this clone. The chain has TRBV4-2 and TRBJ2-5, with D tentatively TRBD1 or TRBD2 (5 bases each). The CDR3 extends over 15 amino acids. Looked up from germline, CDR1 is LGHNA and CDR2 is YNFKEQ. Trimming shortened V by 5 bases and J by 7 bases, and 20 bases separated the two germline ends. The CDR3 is CASSGSGTAAGTQYF. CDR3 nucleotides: TGTGCCAGCAGCGGCTCCGGGACCGCGGCCGGGACCCAGTACTTC.

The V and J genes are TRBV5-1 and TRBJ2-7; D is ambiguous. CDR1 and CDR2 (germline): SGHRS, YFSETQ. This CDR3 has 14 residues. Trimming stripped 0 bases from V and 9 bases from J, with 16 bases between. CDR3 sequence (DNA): TGCGCCAGCAGCTTGGCGGCCAGTGCAGGTGCGCAGTACTTC. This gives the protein CASSLAASAGAQYF.

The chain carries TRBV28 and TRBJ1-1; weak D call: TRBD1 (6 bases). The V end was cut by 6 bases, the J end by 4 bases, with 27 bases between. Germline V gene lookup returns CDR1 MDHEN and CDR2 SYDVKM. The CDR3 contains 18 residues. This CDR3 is CASSPPPGGGADGTEAFF. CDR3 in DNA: TGTGCCAGCAGCCCCCCGCCGGGGGGGGGCGCGGATGGCACTGAAGCTTTCTTT.

The CDR3 DNA follows: TGCGCCAGCAGCTTCGGTAGCGCGACGGAAGAGACCCAGTACTTC. It specifies CASSFGSATEETQYF. The chain is built from TRBV5-1 and TRBJ2-5; D may be TRBD2 (5 bases). The CDR3 consists of 15 residues. Trimming removed 2 bases from V and 3 bases from J, with 14 bases in between. Germline V gene lookup returns CDR1 SGHRS and CDR2 YFSETQ.

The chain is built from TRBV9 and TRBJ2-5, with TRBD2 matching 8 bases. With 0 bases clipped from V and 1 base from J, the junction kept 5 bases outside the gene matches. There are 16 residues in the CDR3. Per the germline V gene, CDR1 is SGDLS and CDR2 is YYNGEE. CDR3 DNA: TGTGCCAGCAGCGTAGCCCCAGCGGGGGCCCAAGAGACCCAGTACTTC. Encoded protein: CASSVAPAGAQETQYF.

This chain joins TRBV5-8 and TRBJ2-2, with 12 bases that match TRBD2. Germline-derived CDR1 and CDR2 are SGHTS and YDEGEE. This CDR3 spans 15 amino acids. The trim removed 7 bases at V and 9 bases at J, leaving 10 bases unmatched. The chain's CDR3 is CASDRLAGVLRELFF. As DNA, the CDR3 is TGTGCCAGCGACCGACTAGCGGGAGTCTTGCGGGAGCTGTTTTTT.

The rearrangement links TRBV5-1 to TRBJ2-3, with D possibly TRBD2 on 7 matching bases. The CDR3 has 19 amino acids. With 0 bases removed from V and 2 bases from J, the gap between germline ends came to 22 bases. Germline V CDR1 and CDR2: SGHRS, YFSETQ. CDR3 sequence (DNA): TGCGCCAGCAGCTTGGAGGGGGGACTACTCAGGGGCCACACAGATACGCAGTATTTT. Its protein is CASSLEGGLLRGHTDTQYF.

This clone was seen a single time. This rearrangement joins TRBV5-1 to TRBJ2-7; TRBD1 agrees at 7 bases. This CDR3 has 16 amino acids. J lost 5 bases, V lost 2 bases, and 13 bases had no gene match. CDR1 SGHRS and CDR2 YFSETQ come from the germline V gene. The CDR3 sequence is CASSFLVAGGSDEQYF. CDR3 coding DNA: TGCGCCAGCAGCTTTCTCGTGGCAGGGGGTAGCGACGAGCAGTACTTC.

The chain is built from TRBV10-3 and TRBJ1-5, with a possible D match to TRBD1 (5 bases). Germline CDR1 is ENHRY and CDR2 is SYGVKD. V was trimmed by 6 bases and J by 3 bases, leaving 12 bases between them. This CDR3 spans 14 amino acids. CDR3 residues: CAISLTGPNQPQHF. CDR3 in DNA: TGTGCCATCAGCCTAACAGGTCCCAATCAGCCCCAGCATTTT.